Presented here are 10 T cell receptor beta chains from one specimen sequenced in a study of immune evolution from preneoplasia to lung adenocarcinoma. Sequenced by immunoSEQ multiplex PCR; TCRdb stores in-frame clones only, minus some. Among around 4,000 clones listed, more than 70% were seen once. Sequencing was performed on FFPE lung adenocarcinoma in situ tissue. The origin of the receptors is a person aged 70 to 85 with lung adenocarcinoma.

The chain recombines TRBV5-1 with TRBJ2-7; TRBD2 matches at 8 bases. The germline V gene has CDR1 SGHRS and CDR2 YFSETQ. The CDR3 loop spans 13 amino acids. V lost 2 bases, J lost 6 bases, and 4 bases stayed unmatched. The CDR3 spells CASSFGGRREQYF. Here the CDR3 DNA reads TGCGCCAGCAGCTTCGGCGGGAGGCGCGAGCAGTACTTC.

This sequence joins TRBV2 and TRBJ2-2, with 9 nucleotides matching TRBD1. From germline, CDR1 is SNHLY and CDR2 FYNNEI. The CDR3 spans 16 residues. V lost 5 bases, J lost 5 bases, and 9 bases stayed unmatched. The CDR3 nucleotides are TGTGCCAGCAGTCATACAGGGACAGGGAGGACCGGGGAGCTGTTTTTT. The encoded protein is CASSHTGTGRTGELFF.

The rearrangement links TRBV10-3 to TRBJ2-3; no clear D. The CDR3 length is 13 residues. Germline values: CDR1 ENHRY, CDR2 SYGVKD. V gave up 2 bases and J gave up 7 bases, with 10 bases separating them. The CDR3 sequence: CAISELDGHTQYF. DNA of the CDR3: TGTGCCATCAGTGAGCTAGACGGGCATACGCAGTATTTT.

This clone came up a few times. The junction differs from germline at one of its ends, possibly a read error. This rearrangement joins TRBV7-7 to TRBJ2-7; possibly TRBD1 or TRBD2 for D (5 bases each). The CDR3 is 14 amino acids. In germline, CDR1 is SSHAT, CDR2 FNYEAQ (reference sequence). The CDR3 DNA reads as TGTGCTAGCAGCCCGGGACCCGTGTCCTACGAGCAGTACTTC. It specifies CASSPGPVSYEQYF.

The chain employs TRBV19 and TRBJ2-1, with D perhaps TRBD2 (6 bases). V lost 2 bases to trimming and J lost 2 bases, with 13 bases between them. Germline V gene sequence: CDR1 LNHDA, CDR2 SQIVND (reference sequence). The CDR3 is made up of 16 amino acids. The CDR3 loop reads CASSISLGTAYNEQFF. CDR3 DNA: TGTGCCAGTAGTATATCTTTAGGGACTGCCTACAATGAGCAGTTCTTC. The full variable domain, rest sourced from reference TRBV19 and TRBJ2-1, is DGGITQSPKYLFRKEGQNVTLSCEQNLNHDAMYWYRQDPGQGLRLIYYSQIVNDFQKGDIAEGYSVSREKKESFPLTVTSAQKNPTAFYLCASSISLGTAYNEQFFGPGTRLTVL.

The chain links TRBV13 to TRBJ1-1, with D perhaps matching TRBD1 (6 bases). In germline, CDR1 is PRHDT, CDR2 FYEKMQ (reference sequence). V lost 0 bases, J lost 0 bases, and 8 bases lay in between. This CDR3 has 15 amino acids. CDR3 nucleotide sequence: TGTGCCAGCAGCTTAGGAGCAGGGGTGAACACTGAAGCTTTCTTT. This gives the protein CASSLGAGVNTEAFF. The full variable domain, in which reference TRBV13 and TRBJ1-1 provide the parts outside the CDR3, is AAGVIQSPRHLIKEKRETATLKCYPIPRHDTVYWYQQGPGQDPQFLISFYEKMQSDKGSIPDRFSAQQFSDYHSELNMSSLELGDSALYFCASSLGAGVNTEAFFGQGTRLTVV.

In nucleotides, the CDR3 is TGCAGTGCAAGGGTCGGGGAGACCCAGTACTTC. Encoded protein: CSARVGETQYF. The V gene is TRBV20-1, the J gene TRBJ2-5; D unclear. This CDR3 has 11 residues. The ends were cut back, 6 bases at V and 5 bases at J, with 10 bases in the middle. CDR1 DFQATT and CDR2 SNEGSKA come from the germline V gene (reference sequence).

The CDR3 coding sequence is TGCGCCAGCAGAAGGGACAGGGGAGCTAGCACTGAAGCTTTCTTT. Protein product: CASRRDRGASTEAFF. This sequence joins TRBV4-1 and TRBJ1-1, with 10 bases identical to TRBD1. The CDR3 loop spans 15 amino acids. Germline V CDR1 and CDR2: MGHRA, YSYEKL. Unmatched junction bases numbered 8, after V lost 6 bases and J lost 4 bases.

This clone has only a few counts. V gene TRBV19 combines with J gene TRBJ2-7; 10 bases agree with TRBD2. V lost 6 bases to trimming and J lost 0 bases; unmatched junction nucleotides: 11. The CDR3 has 17 amino acids. Per germline, CDR1 LNHDA and CDR2 SQIVND (reference sequence). The CDR3, as DNA: TGTGCCAGTAGCCTCACTGGACTAGCGGAGACCTCCTACGAGCAGTACTTC. Translation: CASSLTGLAETSYEQYF.

The chain combines TRBV9 with TRBJ2-1; 10 nucleotides match TRBD1. Unmatched junction bases numbered 7, after V lost 2 bases and J lost 8 bases. The CDR3 is 15 amino acids. CDR1 and CDR2 from the germline V gene are SGDLS and YYNGEE. CDR3 protein: CASSVGTGDADEQFF. CDR3 in DNA: TGTGCCAGCAGCGTCGGGACAGGGGATGCGGATGAGCAGTTCTTC. Full variable domain (missing parts from reference TRBV9 and TRBJ2-1): DSGVTQTPKHLITATGQRVTLRCSPRSGDLSVYWYQQSLDQGLQFLIQYYNGEERAKGNILERFSAQQFPDLHSELNLSSLELGDSALYFCASSVGTGDADEQFFGPGTRLTVL.